The following is a T cell receptor beta chain sequence with its context. It lacks a known antigen. Base quality data are lacking; no much larger clone is found one base away. This entry belongs to a study of long-term antiretroviral therapy in people with HIV (dated by TCRdb to between 2021 and 2024). For the wider study: The earliest samples were collected roughly a decade before the 2015 WHO recommendation for immediate ART, at a time when ART was usually postponed until CD4 counts fell. This retrospective serial study examined whether starting ART and sustained HIV suppression were associated with changes in the composition and diversity of the TRB repertoire in peripheral blood. The cohort contributed roughly 200 cryopreserved PBMC samples from about 31 adults with confirmed HIV infection, collected serially over a mean of 6 years (range 1-12). About 35% of the 30 participants with HIV were female. No cross-contamination during QIAcube processing was seen in test extractions of a monoclonal T-cell line run alongside roughly 35 polyclonal samples.

The immunoSEQ hsTCRB v3.0 assay was used at survey level resolution to sequence the TRB variable region. The target sequencing depth for TRB was about 40,000-55,000 T-cell genomes per sample. Pooled TRB libraries were sequenced on an Illumina MiSeq with a v3 150-cycle kit. In the authors' own workflow: Repertoire analysis was performed in R inside a reproducible Nextflow workflow that covered QC, data transformation and analysis. LymphoSeq2, an R package for exploring AIRR-Seq data, was used to implement the custom analyses. Several samples yielding fewer than 5000 total TRB sequences were excluded, leaving approximately 190 analyzed HIV repertoires. Among the approximately 200 retained HIV repertoires, some 60 were collected before ART initiation and 120 to 130 after ART initiation. Repertoires were downsampled to 5000 TRB nucleotide sequences, and summary statistics were averaged over 100 downsampling iterations. TRB sequences were retained for analysis only if CDR3 regions of at least seven amino acids were present. Two measures captured diversity: a Shannon entropy-derived clonality score and the Gini coefficient. In repertoire networks, the top 5000 CDR3 amino acid sequences were linked whenever an edit distance of one separated two sequences. Antigen specificity groups and MHC restriction were predicted for TRB CDR3 amino acid sequences with GLIPH2. CDR3 amino acid sequences were matched against VDJdb and McPAS-TCR to flag known CMV, EBV, HIV or tissue antigen associations. Pre-ART, post-ART and control groups were compared with Wilcoxon signed-rank tests and Holm-Bonferroni correction. TCRdb stores this immuneACCESS table with in-frame sequences only. Part of the clones is absent; in the studies checked, under half of the shortfall reflects unresolved V genes, and no reason is known for the rest. V, J and clone size were drawn from that table, and D and trimming were deduced from the DNA. Present in this sample are some 31,000 clones, almost 95% of which were seen just once. Less than 3.5% of the sample lies in the top ten.

The germline ends are 11 bases apart after V is trimmed by 8 bases and J by 0 bases. The germline V gene encodes CDR1 MNHNY and CDR2 SVGAGI (reference sequence). The CDR3 goes from the cysteine to the phenylalanine over 14 residues. Only the CDR3 DNA is retained, 42 bases long and in frame from the first base. General conclusions and limits of the study: Expanded TRB clones identified before ART initiation dominated the repertoire at all time points, although this dominance fluctuated and declined in many PLHIV after ART. Inferences about post-ART repertoire changes are limited because no data were available on ART adherence, viral resistance or therapy changes. Starting ART was linked to a significant rise in TRB diversity, yet even with long-term ART the diversity remained significantly lower than in transplant donor controls. The samples span the years 2004 to 2017, and the ART regimens used at that time may not be as effective as current regimens. CDR3 length ranges in HIV repertoires were narrower than in controls, and network structure suggested an antigen-experienced repertoire with only a slight naive shift after ART. Limited PBMC availability meant only the TCR beta chain was sequenced, without alpha chain pairing. Because pre-ART samples had limited cell numbers, unsorted PBMC were profiled rather than sorted CD4+ and CD8+ T cells.

Participants were included only if at least one PBMC sample before ART initiation and at least two post-ART samples were available. Every participant with HIV received treatment in the United States of America. Cryopreserved samples of roughly 0.85-11 million PBMC were thawed and washed before DNA extraction. At the time of the earliest PBMC sample, participants with HIV were aged between about 23 and 54 years. Per participant, PBMC samples came from 1-4 timepoints prior to ART initiation and 2-8 timepoints following ART initiation, for a median of 7 samples. Serial HIV viral load, CD4+ T-cell count, ART history and demographic data were obtained for every participant. Genomic DNA was extracted from unsorted PBMC with a Qiagen kit on a QIAcube, with processing performed in batches of 12 samples.

The source of this sequence is a man between 50 and 59 years old with HIV. Recombination linked TRBV6-6 to TRBJ1-3, with TRBD1 as a weak D call on 5 bases. The sample in question was unsorted PBMCs, obtained more than 7.1 years after starting antiretroviral therapy. At the DNA level, the sequence is TGTGCCAGCCTGGGGGGGAGCTCTGGAAACACCATATATTTT. Translated, this gives CASLGGSSGNTIYF.